The rows below give T cell receptor beta chains drawn from one sample of a study of blood T cell repertoires in COVID-19. The data were produced by immunoSEQ multiplex PCR, yet TCRdb's version contains in-frame clones alone and is incomplete. This table holds around 110,000 clones, around 83% found once. What was sequenced was PBMCs or T cells enriched from blood (not recorded which). The receptors come from a woman in her twenties or thirties who had recovered from COVID-19. CDR3s include the opening cysteine and the closing phenylalanine or tryptophan. D genes are given only for firm matches. A row's size may be missing; if present it is once, few, many or a size class.

J gene | clone size | D gene | V gene | CDR3 protein | CDR3 DNA
TRBJ2-7 | . | . | TRBV7-8 | CASSRLPGQPSYEQYF | TGTGCCAGCAGCCGTCTCCCGGGACAACCCTCCTACGAGCAGTACTTC
TRBJ1-5 | . | . | TRBV2 | CASSASGISNQPQHF | TGTGCCAGCAGTGCAAGCGGGATTAGCAATCAGCCCCAGCATTTT
TRBJ2-1 | . | TRBD1 | TRBV3-1/TRBV3-2 | CASTGTGGPNEQFF | TGTGCCAGCACCGGGACAGGGGGTCCCAATGAGCAGTTCTTC
TRBJ2-7 | few | TRBD2 | TRBV7-9 | CASSLELAGGPAYEQYF | TGTGCCAGCAGCTTAGAGCTAGCGGGAGGGCCAGCCTACGAGCAGTACTTC
TRBJ2-5 | . | TRBD2 | TRBV7-9 | CASSSPGLADQETQYF | TGTGCCAGCAGCTCTCCGGGACTAGCGGACCAAGAGACCCAGTACTTC
TRBJ2-1 | . | . | TRBV19 | CASSIRGPGRNEQFF | TGTGCCAGTAGTATTAGGGGCCCAGGGCGGAATGAGCAGTTCTTC
TRBJ1-1 | . | . | TRBV15 | CATSREGVGTEAFF | TGTGCCACCAGCAGAGAAGGGGTCGGCACTGAAGCTTTCTTT
TRBJ1-2 | . | . | TRBV7-2 | CASSLDSRNGYTF | TGTGCCAGCAGCTTGGACAGCAGAAATGGCTACACCTTC
TRBJ2-7 | . | . | TRBV19 | CASSRAGNLEQYF | TGTGCCAGTAGTAGAGCAGGGAATCTCGAGCAGTACTTC
TRBJ2-7 | . | . | TRBV7-7 | CASSLARGPGYEQYF | TGTGCCAGCAGCTTAGCGCGAGGTCCGGGCTACGAGCAGTACTTC
TRBJ2-2 | . | TRBD1 | TRBV2 | CASSPQGARTGELFF | TGTGCCAGCAGCCCACAGGGGGCGCGGACCGGGGAGCTGTTTTTT
TRBJ2-3 | few | . | TRBV4-3 | CASSQDWGSGTDTQYF | TGCGCCAGCAGCCAAGATTGGGGGAGCGGGACAGATACGCAGTATTTT
TRBJ2-1 | once | TRBD2 | TRBV28 | CASRGDYLGRHYNEQFF | TGTGCCAGCAGAGGGGACTACCTCGGGAGGCACTACAATGAGCAGTTCTTC
TRBJ2-7 | . | . | TRBV6-2/TRBV6-3 | CASSYDSSYEQYF | TGTGCCAGCAGTTACGACAGCTCCTACGAGCAGTACTTC
TRBJ1-2 | . | . | TRBV19 | CASSIAGDLYGYTF | TGTGCCAGTAGTATAGCGGGGGACCTCTATGGCTACACCTTC
TRBJ1-2 | . | . | TRBV2 | CASSGESHSTF | TGTGCCAGCAGTGGAGAGTCACACAGTACCTTC
TRBJ1-5 | . | . | TRBV19 | CASSPLAGPTNQPQHF | TGTGCCAGTAGTCCCTTGGCAGGGCCTACTAATCAGCCCCAGCATTTT
TRBJ1-5 | . | . | TRBV28 | CASSRGGGSDQPQHF | TGTGCCAGCAGTCGGGGCGGGGGATCCGATCAGCCCCAGCATTTT
TRBJ1-6 | . | TRBD1 | TRBV18 | CASSPRQGEDSPLHF | TGTGCCAGCTCACCCCGACAGGGGGAGGATTCACCCCTCCACTTT
TRBJ2-7 | . | TRBD1 | TRBV28 | CASSSGQGYSYEQYF | TGTGCCAGCAGTTCCGGACAGGGCTACTCCTACGAGCAGTACTTC
TRBJ1-2 | . | . | TRBV28 | CASSLGYYGYTF | TGTGCCAGCAGTCTCGGGTACTATGGCTACACCTTC
TRBJ2-7 | . | . | TRBV28 | CASSAPQVPYEQYF | TGTGCCAGCAGTGCCCCGCAGGTACCGTACGAGCAGTACTTC
TRBJ2-7 | . | . | TRBV9 | CASSVGGRGSYEQYF | TGTGCCAGCAGCGTAGGCGGTAGAGGCAGCTACGAGCAGTACTTC
TRBJ1-1 | few | . | TRBV28 | CASSFVENTEAFF | TGTGCCAGCAGTTTTGTAGAGAACACTGAAGCTTTCTTT
TRBJ2-1 | . | TRBD2 | TRBV2 | CASHPRGNEQFF | TGTGCCAGCCACCCGCGGGGGAATGAGCAGTTCTTC
TRBJ2-1 | . | TRBD2 | TRBV5-1 | CASSLGGRSEQFF | TGCGCCAGCAGCTTAGGCGGGAGAAGTGAGCAGTTCTTC
TRBJ1-6 | . | . | TRBV30 | CAWSDKTGSSYNSPLHF | TGTGCCTGGAGTGACAAGACCGGGTCCTCCTATAATTCACCCCTCCACTTT
TRBJ2-7 | once | TRBD1 | TRBV5-5 | CASDDRGPYNYEQYF | TGTGCCAGCGACGACAGGGGACCCTATAACTACGAGCAGTACTTC
TRBJ1-4 | . | . | TRBV5-4 | CASSSGRNEKLFF | TGTGCCAGCAGCTCCGGGAGGAACGAAAAACTGTTTTTT
TRBJ2-7 | . | . | TRBV21-1 | CASSKALFSQGVSGHEQYF | TGTGCCAGCAGCAAAGCGCTTTTTTCACAGGGGGTCTCTGGCCACGAGCAGTACTTC
TRBJ2-5 | few | TRBD1 | TRBV4-3 | CASSQEGGGSQETQYF | TGCGCCAGCAGCCAAGAAGGGGGCGGGTCCCAAGAGACCCAGTACTTC
TRBJ2-5 | . | TRBD2 | TRBV9 | CASSSSGIQETQYF | TGTGCCAGCAGCTCAAGCGGGATACAAGAGACCCAGTACTTC
TRBJ2-5 | . | . | TRBV7-2 | CASSSGRVLAKETQYF | TGTGCCAGCAGCTCGGGCCGAGTGCTAGCGAAAGAGACCCAGTACTTC
TRBJ2-5 | . | TRBD1 | TRBV5-5 | CASSTRDRLQETQYF | TGTGCCAGCAGCACCCGGGACAGATTACAAGAGACCCAGTACTTC
TRBJ2-7 | . | . | TRBV7-9 | CASSLPAYEQYF | TGTGCCAGCAGCTTACCGGCCTACGAGCAGTACTTC
TRBJ2-3 | . | TRBD2 | TRBV23-1 | CASSQSQLAGTDTQYF | TGCGCCAGCAGTCAATCGCAACTAGCGGGCACAGATACGCAGTATTTT
TRBJ2-3 | . | . | TRBV4-3 | CASSQGFAANGRGTQYF | TGCGCCAGCAGCCAAGGCTTTGCGGCAAACGGTAGGGGTACGCAGTATTTT
TRBJ2-2 | . | TRBD1 | TRBV7-2 | CASSLNGGQGGNPGELFF | TGTGCCAGCAGCTTAAACGGGGGACAGGGGGGCAACCCCGGGGAGCTGTTTTTT
TRBJ1-1 | . | TRBD1 | TRBV27 | CASSSYRTGGTDTEAFF | TGTGCCAGCAGTTCGTACAGGACAGGGGGCACGGACACTGAAGCTTTCTTT
TRBJ2-7 | . | TRBD1 | TRBV6-5 | CASSYSGQGAYEQYF | TGTGCCAGCAGTTACTCGGGACAGGGGGCCTACGAGCAGTACTTC
TRBJ1-2 | . | . | TRBV10-2 | CASSESRWRGKYGYTF | TGCGCCAGCAGTGAGTCCCGGTGGAGAGGGAAATATGGCTACACCTTC
TRBJ2-7 | . | TRBD2 | TRBV7-2 | CASSPLAGGIGEQYF | TGTGCCAGCAGCCCTCTAGCGGGAGGGATAGGCGAGCAGTACTTC
TRBJ1-2 | once | . | TRBV7-9 | CASSRRTENYGYTF | TGTGCCAGCAGCCGTCGGACAGAGAACTATGGCTACACCTTC
TRBJ2-4 | few | . | TRBV6-5 | CASSYSQTNLNIQYF | TGTGCCAGCAGTTACAGCCAGACTAACCTCAACATTCAGTACTTC
TRBJ1-5 | . | . | TRBV4-2 | CASRGADPNQPQHF | TGTGCCAGCCGGGGGGCGGATCCCAATCAGCCCCAGCATTTT
TRBJ2-3 | . | TRBD1 | TRBV28 | CASTPTGADTQYF | TGTGCCAGCACCCCGACAGGGGCAGATACGCAGTATTTT
TRBJ2-7 | . | . | TRBV20-1 | CSASSVGRANSYEQYF | TGCAGTGCTAGTTCCGTTGGGCGGGCGAACTCCTACGAGCAGTACTTC
TRBJ2-3 | . | . | TRBV7-2 | CASSPRSGSDTQYF | TGTGCCAGCAGCCCAAGGAGCGGCTCAGATACGCAGTATTTT
TRBJ1-2 | . | TRBD1 | TRBV12-3/TRBV12-4 | CASRIRTGGGYTF | TGTGCCAGCAGAATTCGGACAGGGGGCGGCTACACCTTC
TRBJ1-5 | . | . | TRBV6-2/TRBV6-3 | CASSPSPASGNQPQHF | TGTGCCAGCAGTCCATCTCCAGCGTCCGGCAATCAGCCCCAGCATTTT
TRBJ1-5 | . | TRBD1 | TRBV6-1 | CASSEEGAGYQPQHF | TGTGCCAGCAGTGAAGAGGGGGCAGGGTATCAGCCCCAGCATTTT